This T cell receptor beta chain was identified during a study of cytomegalovirus exposure and HLA in healthy donors. Study findings and constraints: With DRB1 most and HLA-C fewest, TCR association rates differed between HLA loci in a later analysis. The study recorded around 160 TCR beta chains that were cytomegalovirus-associated. As a later analysis revealed, most CMV-associated TCR beta chains appeared HLA-restricted. Reports showed the classifier diagnosing cytomegalovirus status with high specificity and sensitivity.

The sample holds a few counts of this clone. Its antigen is unidentified. PCR involved 60 Vbeta and 13 Jbeta primers. Measured with immunoSEQ multiplex PCR; TCRdb has only the in-frame clones, and not every one. The repertoire has 70,000 to 100,000 clones, 55% to 75% of them found once; the top ten carry approximately 2.9%. V was pared by 1 base and J by 5 bases, with 11 bases between. Germline CDR1 MNHNS, CDR2 SASEGT. This CDR3 is 15 amino acids long. V gene TRBV6-1 combines with J gene TRBJ1-4; D is unresolved. The sample was PBMCs. This receptor was identified in a man aged 50 or older in good health and CMV-seronegative. The CDR3 coding sequence is TGTGCCAGCAGTGAAGGCGGAACTCAGAATGAAAAACTGTTTTTT. Protein product: CASSEGGTQNEKLFF.